The clone carrying this T cell receptor beta chain was recorded only once. These data are taken from a study of cytomegalovirus exposure and HLA in healthy donors. CDR3 size: 15 residues. The germline V gene encodes CDR1 KGHSH and CDR2 LQKENI. Use of 60 Vbeta and 13 Jbeta primers characterized the PCR. The table came from immunoSEQ multiplex PCR; TCRdb's copy has only in-frame clones and leaves some out. The sample carries over 200,000 clones, 82% recorded once. Sequenced sample: PBMCs. This TCR was recovered from a man aged 40-49 years in good health and CMV-seropositive. The chain carries TRBV18 and TRBJ2-5, with 8 positions matching TRBD1. The DNA end is a closer match to TRBJ2-7, so the J assignment may be wrong. For the CDR3, the DNA is TGTGCCAGCTCACCCGGACAGGGTACCCTGTACGAGCAGTACTTC. Translating it yields CASSPGQGTLYEQYF.